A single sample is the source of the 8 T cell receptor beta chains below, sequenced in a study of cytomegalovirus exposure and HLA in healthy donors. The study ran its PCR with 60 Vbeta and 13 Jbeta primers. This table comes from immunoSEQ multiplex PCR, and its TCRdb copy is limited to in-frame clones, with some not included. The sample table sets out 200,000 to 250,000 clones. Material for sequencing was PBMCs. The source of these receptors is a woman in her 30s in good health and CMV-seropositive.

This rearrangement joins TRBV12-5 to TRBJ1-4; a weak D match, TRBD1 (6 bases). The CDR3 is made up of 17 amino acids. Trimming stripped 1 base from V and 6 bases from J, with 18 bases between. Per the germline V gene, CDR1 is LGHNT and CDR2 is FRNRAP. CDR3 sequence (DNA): TGTGCTAGTGGTTTGGCAAGGGACACCGGCCCGGATGAAAAACTGTTTTTT. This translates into CASGLARDTGPDEKLFF.

In nucleotides, the CDR3 is TGTGCCACCAGCAGAGACAGGGGTTACGAGCAGTACTTC. Amino acids: CATSRDRGYEQYF. The rearrangement uses TRBV15 and TRBJ2-7; tentatively, D is TRBD1 (6 bases). The CDR3 consists of 13 residues. V lost 0 bases to trimming and J lost 4 bases, with 7 bases between them. Germline V lookup: CDR1 LNHNV, CDR2 YYDKDF (reference sequence). The full variable domain, its missing parts supplied by reference TRBV15 and TRBJ2-7, is DAMVIQNPRYQVTQFGKPVTLSCSQTLNHNVMYWYQQKSSQAPKLLFHYYDKDFNNEADTPDNFQSRRPNTSFCFLDIRSPGLGDTAMYLCATSRDRGYEQYFGPGTRLTVT.

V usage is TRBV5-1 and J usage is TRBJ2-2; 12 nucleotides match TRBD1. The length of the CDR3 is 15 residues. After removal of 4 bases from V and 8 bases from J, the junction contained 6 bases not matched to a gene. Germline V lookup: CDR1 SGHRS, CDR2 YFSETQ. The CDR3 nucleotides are TGCGCCAGCAGCACGGGACAGGGGGCGTCGGGGGAGCTGTTTTTT. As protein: CASSTGQGASGELFF.

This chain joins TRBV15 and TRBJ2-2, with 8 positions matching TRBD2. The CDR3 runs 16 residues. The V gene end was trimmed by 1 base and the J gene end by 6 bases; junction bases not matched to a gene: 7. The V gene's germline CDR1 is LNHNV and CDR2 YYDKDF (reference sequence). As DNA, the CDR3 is TGTGCCACCAGCAGAGTCGGCGGGAGGCCCGCCGGGGAGCTGTTTTTT. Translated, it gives CATSRVGGRPAGELFF.

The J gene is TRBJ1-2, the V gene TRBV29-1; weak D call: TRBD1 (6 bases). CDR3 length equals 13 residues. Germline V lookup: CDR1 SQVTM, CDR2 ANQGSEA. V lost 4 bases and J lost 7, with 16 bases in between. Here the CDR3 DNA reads TGCAGCGTTGCCAGGGGCAGGCTGAGTGGCTACACCTTC. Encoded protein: CSVARGRLSGYTF.

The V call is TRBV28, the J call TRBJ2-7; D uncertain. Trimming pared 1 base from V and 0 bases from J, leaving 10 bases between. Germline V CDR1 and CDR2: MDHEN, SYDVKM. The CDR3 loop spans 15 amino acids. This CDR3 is CASSLYTESSYEQYF. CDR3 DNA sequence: TGTGCCAGCAGTTTATATACCGAGAGCTCCTACGAGCAGTACTTC.

CDR3 region: CAISGGARNTGELFF. In nucleotides, the CDR3 is TGTGCCATCAGTGGGGGCGCCCGGAACACCGGGGAGCTGTTTTTT. The V and J genes are TRBV10-3 and TRBJ2-2; TRBD1 is a possible D gene (5 bases). The CDR3 is 15 amino acids. CDR1 is ENHRY and CDR2 is SYGVKD in the germline V gene. Trimming left V 4 bases short and J 1 base short, with 10 bases between.

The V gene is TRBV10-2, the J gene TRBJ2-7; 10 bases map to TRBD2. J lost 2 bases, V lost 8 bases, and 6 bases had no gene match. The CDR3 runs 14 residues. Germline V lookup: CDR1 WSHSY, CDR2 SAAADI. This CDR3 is CASGFSGRTYEQYF. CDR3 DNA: TGCGCCAGCGGCTTTAGCGGGAGGACCTACGAGCAGTACTTC.